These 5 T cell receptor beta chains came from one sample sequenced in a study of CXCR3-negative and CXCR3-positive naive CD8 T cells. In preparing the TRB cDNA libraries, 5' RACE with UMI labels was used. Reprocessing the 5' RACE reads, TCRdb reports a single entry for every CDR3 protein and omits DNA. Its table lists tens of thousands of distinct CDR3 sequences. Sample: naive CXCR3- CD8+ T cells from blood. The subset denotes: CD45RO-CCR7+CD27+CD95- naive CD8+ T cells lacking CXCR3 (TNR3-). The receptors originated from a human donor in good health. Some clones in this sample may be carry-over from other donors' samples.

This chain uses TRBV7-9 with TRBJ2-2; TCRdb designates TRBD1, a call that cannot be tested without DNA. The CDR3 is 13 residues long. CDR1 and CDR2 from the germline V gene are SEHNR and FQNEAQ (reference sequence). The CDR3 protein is CASSHKTGAELFF.

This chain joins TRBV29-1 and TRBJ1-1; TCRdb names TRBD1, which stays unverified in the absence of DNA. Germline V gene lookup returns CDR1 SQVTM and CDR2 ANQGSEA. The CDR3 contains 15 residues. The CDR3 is CSGRGTGDMNTEAFF.

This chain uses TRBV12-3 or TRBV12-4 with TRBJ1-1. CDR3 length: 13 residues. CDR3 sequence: CASSLEQVFEAFF.

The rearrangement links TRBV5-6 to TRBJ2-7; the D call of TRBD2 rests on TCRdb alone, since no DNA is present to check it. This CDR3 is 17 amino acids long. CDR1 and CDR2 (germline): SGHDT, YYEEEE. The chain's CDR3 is CASSLGRVIAGGYEQYF.

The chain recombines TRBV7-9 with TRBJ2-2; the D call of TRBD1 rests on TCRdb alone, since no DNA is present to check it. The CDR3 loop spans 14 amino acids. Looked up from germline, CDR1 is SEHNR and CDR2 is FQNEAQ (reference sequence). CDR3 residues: CASSPPGEPGELFF.